This TCR beta chain was sequenced for a study of naive and memory T cell subsets. V dropped 3 bases and J dropped 0 bases, with 9 bases sitting between them. The CDR3 covers 14 residues. Amplification of ligated cDNA took four PCR rounds with SP2 and nested alpha and beta constant primers. One entry per CDR3 protein, called by TCRdb with MiXCR from the UMI-ligation and nested PCR reads. The sample lists some 30,000 distinct CDR3 sequences; more than 6.5% were seen once. The sample holds a few counts of this clonotype. Noted treatment: skin biopsy from PPD injection site in Mantoux-positive individual. TCR cDNA received a 3' ligated oligonucleotide that carried a UMI.

Sample: skin, taken from a tuberculin skin test site. This clonotype was sampled from an adult in good health. The rearrangement joins TRBV12-3 or TRBV12-4 to TRBJ2-7; D gene unclear. The CDR3 sequence: CASSLGGGSYEQYF. The CDR3 DNA reads TGTGCCAGCAGTTTGGGCGGTGGCTCCTACGAGCAGTACTTC.